The rows below give T cell receptor beta chains drawn from one sample of a study of CD8+ T cells in alopecia areata. The method was immunoSEQ multiplex PCR; TCRdb's version includes in-frame clones alone and lacks a portion of them. The sample lists 95,000 to 120,000 clones; approximately 59% were seen once. The sample consisted of CD8+ T cells sorted from blood. These receptors were collected from a human donor in good health. Both conserved end residues are part of each CDR3. Each record gives: clone size, J gene, V gene, D gene, CDR3 protein, CDR3 DNA. A D gene is named only where the DNA matches it firmly. Expanded clones get a size class; other rows say once, few or many, or leave the size out.

size: few
J: TRBJ2-2
V: TRBV30
D: -
CDR3: CAWSARTANTGELFF
DNA: TGTGCCTGGAGTGCCCGGACAGCGAACACCGGGGAGCTGTTTTTT

size: -
J: TRBJ2-1
V: TRBV11-1
D: TRBD2
CDR3: CASSLLAGGNEQFF
DNA: TGTGCCAGCAGCTTACTAGCGGGGGGGAATGAGCAGTTCTTC

size: -
J: TRBJ1-1
V: TRBV15
D: -
CDR3: CATSKDPNTEAFF
DNA: TGTGCCACCAGCAAAGACCCGAACACTGAAGCTTTCTTT

size: few
J: TRBJ1-2
V: TRBV7-2
D: -
CDR3: CASSLGYKIYGYTF
DNA: TGTGCCAGCAGCTTAGGGTACAAAATCTATGGCTACACCTTC

size: -
J: TRBJ1-5
V: TRBV7-9
D: -
CDR3: CASSPGASNQPQHF
DNA: TGTGCCAGCAGCCCAGGGGCCAGCAATCAGCCCCAGCATTTT

size: -
J: TRBJ2-3
V: TRBV7-6
D: -
CDR3: CASSLALSTDTQYF
DNA: TGTGCCAGCAGCTTAGCCCTTTCCACAGATACGCAGTATTTT

size: -
J: TRBJ2-3
V: TRBV5-1
D: TRBD2
CDR3: CASSRGEGTDTQYF
DNA: TGCGCCAGCAGTCGGGGGGAAGGCACAGATACGCAGTATTTT

size: -
J: TRBJ1-2
V: TRBV7-9
D: -
CDR3: CASSLGLQHYGYTF
DNA: TGTGCCAGCAGCTTAGGGCTACAGCACTATGGCTACACCTTC

size: -
J: TRBJ2-5
V: TRBV9
D: -
CDR3: CASSVGRNQETQYF
DNA: TGTGCCAGCAGCGTAGGAAGAAATCAAGAGACCCAGTACTTC

size: -
J: TRBJ2-7
V: TRBV20-1
D: -
CDR3: CSARRGYEQYF
DNA: TGCAGTGCTAGACGGGGGTACGAGCAGTACTTC

size: -
J: TRBJ1-1
V: TRBV19
D: -
CDR3: CASRGPEAFF
DNA: TGTGCCAGTAGAGGCCCTGAAGCTTTCTTT

size: -
J: TRBJ1-2
V: TRBV18
D: -
CDR3: CASSPEGLGDGYTF
DNA: TGTGCCAGCTCACCAGAAGGTCTCGGAGATGGCTACACCTTC

size: -
J: TRBJ2-7
V: TRBV28
D: -
CDR3: CASRAEGGAYEQYF
DNA: TGTGCCAGCAGGGCTGAGGGGGGAGCCTACGAGCAGTACTTC

size: -
J: TRBJ1-2
V: TRBV28
D: TRBD1
CDR3: CASSPTGQGGGYTF
DNA: TGTGCCAGCAGTCCCACCGGACAGGGGGGCGGCTACACCTTC

size: once
J: TRBJ2-3
V: TRBV25-1
D: -
CDR3: CASSESSGLGVTDTQYF
DNA: TGTGCCAGCAGTGAATCATCCGGGCTGGGAGTCACAGATACGCAGTATTTT

size: -
J: TRBJ2-7
V: TRBV7-9
D: -
CDR3: CASSTLTYEQYF
DNA: TGTGCCAGCAGCACACTGACCTACGAGCAGTACTTC

size: -
J: TRBJ2-3
V: TRBV5-6
D: TRBD1
CDR3: CASSFGQGADTQYF
DNA: TGTGCCAGCAGCTTTGGGCAGGGGGCAGATACGCAGTATTTT

size: -
J: TRBJ2-1
V: TRBV4-1
D: TRBD2
CDR3: CASSPLLIAGLNEQFF
DNA: TGCGCCAGCAGCCCGCTCTTGATAGCGGGGTTGAATGAGCAGTTCTTC

size: -
J: TRBJ2-1
V: TRBV4-1
D: -
CDR3: CASSRFLGQNEQFF
DNA: TGCGCCAGCAGCCGCTTTCTGGGGCAGAATGAGCAGTTCTTC

size: few
J: TRBJ1-2
V: TRBV27
D: TRBD1
CDR3: CASSDLRGLGGYTF
DNA: TGTGCCAGCAGTGATCTCAGGGGGCTGGGGGGCTACACCTTC

size: -
J: TRBJ2-7
V: TRBV4-1
D: -
CDR3: CASSRERASSPYEQYF
DNA: TGCGCCAGCAGCCGAGAGAGGGCCTCTTCTCCTTACGAGCAGTACTTC

size: -
J: TRBJ2-4
V: TRBV9
D: -
CDR3: CASMTMVAKNIQYF
DNA: TGTGCCAGCATGACGATGGTAGCCAAAAACATTCAGTACTTC

size: -
J: TRBJ1-2
V: TRBV30
D: -
CDR3: CAWTTGIFGYTF
DNA: TGTGCCTGGACCACAGGGATTTTTGGCTACACCTTC

size: few
J: TRBJ1-2
V: TRBV28
D: -
CDR3: CASSLFRGEGYGYTF
DNA: TGTGCCAGCAGTTTGTTCAGGGGCGAGGGCTATGGCTACACCTTC

size: few
J: TRBJ2-1
V: TRBV2
D: TRBD1
CDR3: CASSGQGPQFF
DNA: TGTGCCAGCAGTGGACAGGGGCCGCAGTTCTTC

size: -
J: TRBJ2-1
V: TRBV29-1
D: -
CDR3: CSVGARAMNEQFF
DNA: TGCAGCGTTGGCGCCAGGGCTATGAATGAGCAGTTCTTC

size: -
J: TRBJ1-1
V: TRBV7-2
D: TRBD1
CDR3: CASSPDRGQTFF
DNA: TGTGCCAGCAGCCCGGACAGGGGGCAGACTTTCTTT

size: -
J: TRBJ2-3
V: TRBV5-1
D: -
CDR3: CASSLDRRFSSADTQYF
DNA: TGCGCCAGCAGCTTGGATCGGCGATTCTCTTCCGCAGATACGCAGTATTTT

size: few
J: TRBJ2-3
V: TRBV27
D: TRBD1
CDR3: CASSLGTACTDTQYF
DNA: TGTGCCAGCAGTCTGGGGACAGCCTGCACAGATACGCAGTATTTT

size: -
J: TRBJ2-5
V: TRBV15
D: TRBD2
CDR3: CATSRTSGVQETQYF
DNA: TGTGCCACCAGCAGAACTAGCGGAGTCCAAGAGACCCAGTACTTC

size: -
J: TRBJ2-2
V: TRBV9
D: -
CDR3: CASADPTGSNTGELFF
DNA: TGTGCCAGCGCGGACCCGACCGGATCAAACACCGGGGAGCTGTTTTTT

size: -
J: TRBJ2-1
V: TRBV13
D: TRBD2
CDR3: CASSRGLAGTSSYNEQFF
DNA: TGTGCCAGCAGCCGCGGACTAGCGGGGACTAGCTCCTACAATGAGCAGTTCTTC

size: -
J: TRBJ1-1
V: TRBV6-5
D: -
CDR3: CASSSGTPTEAFF
DNA: TGTGCCAGCAGTTCAGGGACTCCCACTGAAGCTTTCTTT

size: -
J: TRBJ1-1
V: TRBV6-6
D: -
CDR3: CASSYGAGAVTEAFF
DNA: TGTGCCAGCAGTTACGGAGCAGGGGCGGTAACTGAAGCTTTCTTT

size: -
J: TRBJ2-7
V: TRBV18
D: -
CDR3: CASSPWWGIYEQYF
DNA: TGTGCCAGCTCACCATGGTGGGGTATCTACGAGCAGTACTTC

size: -
J: TRBJ1-2
V: TRBV7-9
D: TRBD1
CDR3: CASSPGQTYGYTF
DNA: TGTGCCAGCAGCCCGGGACAGACCTATGGCTACACCTTC

size: -
J: TRBJ2-1
V: TRBV9
D: TRBD1
CDR3: CASSGPTGVSGNEQFF
DNA: TGTGCCAGCAGCGGACCGACAGGGGTGAGTGGCAATGAGCAGTTCTTC

size: -
J: TRBJ2-1
V: TRBV28
D: TRBD2
CDR3: CASSRTGLGRVASYNEQFF
DNA: TGTGCCAGCAGTCGAACGGGACTAGGGCGTGTAGCTTCCTACAATGAGCAGTTCTTC

size: -
J: TRBJ1-2
V: TRBV23-1
D: -
CDR3: CASSHASLWVYDYTF
DNA: TGCGCCAGCAGTCATGCGAGTCTATGGGTCTATGACTACACCTTC

size: -
J: TRBJ1-5
V: TRBV4-2
D: -
CDR3: CASSQLSSNQPQHF
DNA: TGTGCCAGCAGCCAACTCAGTAGCAATCAGCCCCAGCATTTT

size: -
J: TRBJ2-5
V: TRBV9
D: TRBD2
CDR3: CASSPSSAGGETQYF
DNA: TGTGCCAGCAGCCCTTCTTCCGCGGGAGGGGAGACCCAGTACTTC

size: -
J: TRBJ1-2
V: TRBV4-1
D: TRBD1
CDR3: CASSQGTGTGYYGYTF
DNA: TGCGCCAGCAGCCAGGGCACCGGGACAGGATACTATGGCTACACCTTC

size: -
J: TRBJ1-1
V: TRBV28
D: -
CDR3: CASSLFPLHGTEAFF
DNA: TGTGCCAGCAGTTTATTCCCCCTTCATGGCACTGAAGCTTTCTTT

size: once
J: TRBJ1-2
V: TRBV19
D: -
CDR3: CASSIGVALPGYTF
DNA: TGTGCCAGTAGTATTGGAGTGGCCCTGCCGGGCTACACCTTC

size: -
J: TRBJ1-1
V: TRBV29-1
D: -
CDR3: CSVEWGAGTEAFF
DNA: TGCAGCGTTGAGTGGGGGGCCGGCACTGAAGCTTTCTTT

size: few
J: TRBJ2-7
V: TRBV5-6
D: -
CDR3: CASSPGSSYEQYF
DNA: TGTGCCAGCAGCCCGGGGAGCTCCTACGAGCAGTACTTC

size: -
J: TRBJ1-1
V: TRBV2
D: -
CDR3: CASSEDLWPYPEAFF
DNA: TGTGCCAGCAGTGAAGACTTATGGCCCTACCCTGAAGCTTTCTTT

size: few
J: TRBJ2-7
V: TRBV29-1
D: TRBD1
CDR3: CSVQDRAYEQYF
DNA: TGCAGCGTGCAGGACAGGGCCTACGAGCAGTACTTC

size: -
J: TRBJ1-1
V: TRBV27
D: TRBD1
CDR3: CASSPTLPGQGEAFF
DNA: TGTGCCAGCAGCCCCACCCTCCCGGGACAGGGTGAAGCTTTCTTT

size: -
J: TRBJ2-1
V: TRBV6-5
D: -
CDR3: CASSASWIHEQFF
DNA: TGTGCCAGCAGTGCCTCCTGGATCCATGAGCAGTTCTTC